This TCR beta chain is from a study of blood T cell repertoires in COVID-19 (dated by TCRdb to the early 2020s). About the full investigation: Samples from collaborators originated in the United States, Italy and Spain and spanned both the acute and convalescent phases of COVID-19. Where HLA class I and class II types were available, the types were taken from metadata supplied by the sample provider, not from assay-based typing. Subjects who had been exposed to COVID-19, were actively infected with it, or had recovered from it provided the deeply sampled blood TCRbeta repertoires that made up the dataset. Samples came from the ongoing ImmuneRACE study (first 160 participants) plus 1,254 subjects from 6 global collaborators. The material from the prospective study consisted of cDNA or gDNA derived from T cells, B-cell-depleted T cells, or PBMCs. The repertoires were released in a freely available public database meant as a resource for research on the immune response to SARS-CoV-2. A de-identified subject ID, COVID-19 status, age in years and sex were almost always included in the sample metadata.

TCRbeta CDR3 regions were amplified from genomic DNA by means of the immunoSEQ Assay, a bias-controlled multiplex PCR. On the study's bioinformatics: Nucleated cell counts per sample were estimated from amplification of reference gene primers within the assay. Sequence reads were collapsed and filtered to measure the absolute abundance of every unique TCRbeta CDR3 rearrangement. For each sample, productive Simpson clonality was calculated as the square root of Simpson's diversity index across productive rearrangements. What TCRdb holds here is the immuneACCESS table cut down to in-frame rearrangements. Part of the clones is not present; checked against another copy, under half of the missing clones reflect an unresolved V gene, and the others are unexplained. For V, J and clone size, that table is used; D and trimming come from the DNA. The sample table contains over 200,000 clones; only one count was recorded for roughly 87% of them. Of the sample, 1.9% falls within the top ten clones.

What the authors observed across the whole study: The amount of clinical and demographic metadata varied by source and participant and was provided uncurated.

Collaborating institutions collected whole blood in K2EDTA tubes following their own protocols. For TCRbeta analysis, collaborator samples were shipped as frozen whole blood, as isolated PBMCs, or as DNA extracted from either sample type. With respect to this clone: This clone's antigen is unknown. No per-base quality is available; no much larger clone lies one base away.

This receptor was obtained from a man aged 35-49 years with active or convalescent COVID-19. The sample taken for sequencing was peripheral blood.

The nucleotides read TGCGCCAGCAGCCAAGATCCGGGACAGCCTAACAATGAGCAGTTCTTC. This translates into CASSQDPGQPNNEQFF. Recombination linked TRBV4-1 to TRBJ2-1; the central 7 bases match TRBD1. The germline V and J ends show losses of 0 bases and 5 bases respectively, and no gene match explains 7 bases of the junction. CDR1 and CDR2, looked up from the germline V gene, are MGHRA and YSYEKL. Spanning cysteine to phenylalanine, the CDR3 consists of 16 amino acids. Kept here is only the CDR3 DNA, which spans 48 bases and is read in frame from base 1.